This T cell receptor (beta chain) was recorded in a study of CD8 T cells in ankylosing spondylitis (dated by TCRdb to 2017 to 2019). About the investigation overall: T cell receptor beta repertoires were profiled in healthy donors and ankylosing spondylitis patients so that disease-linked TCR variants could be found. In total, the full study cohort was made up of 85 to 140 healthy donors and approximately 24 ankylosing spondylitis patients. Samples of peripheral blood were taken, and for ankylosing spondylitis patients, synovial fluid was collected as well. What the study reported, not specific to this receptor: A CD8+ phenotype was shown by the disease-linked clones, which were found at relatively low frequencies in peripheral blood. Blood from ankylosing spondylitis patients appeared to be characterized by a TCR beta motif composed of 7 to 9 highly homologous amino acid variants. According to the report, matched synovial fluid samples from ankylosing spondylitis patients were significantly enriched for the disease-linked clones. Some TCR beta motif variants had previously been reported in synovial fluid and blood of reactive arthritis patients, which suggested common disease-initiation mechanisms.

Via the germline V gene (reference sequence), CDR1 is SEHNR and CDR2 FQNEAQ. At the junction V is shortened by 3 bases and J by 7 bases; bases outside the gene matches: 10. The CDR3 numbers 16 residues from cysteine through phenylalanine. Left in the record is the CDR3 DNA by itself, 48 bases read in frame from the first base. This clonotype has a handful of counts. Its antigen specificity is not known. The input lacks base qualities; no much larger clone sits a single base away. The sequencer listed for this sample is Illumina HiSeq 2500. Quantitative 5'-RACE with molecular barcodes was used to prepare TCR beta libraries. Per the original workflow: To identify disease-linked TCR variants, a new computational method was used, one built on a probabilistic model of VDJ rearrangement. TCRdb reanalyzed the raw reads on its own, using fastp at Q25 for trimming and MiXCR for clone calling, and kept in-frame beta chains. Each record represents a unique CDR3 protein, reported with the most common genes and DNA among its rows. None of the V and J calls come from the authors' own analysis; TCRdb made them. The sample table shows around 770,000 distinct CDR3 sequences, and under 20% are seen once. The top ten clones comprise around 19% of the sample.

Source material: blood, either unsorted or a sorted T cell fraction (not recorded which). The chain is made from TRBV7-9 and TRBJ2-1, with TRBD1 matching 9 junction bases. The clonotype was recovered from a male donor with ankylosing spondylitis. The DNA reads TGTGCCAGCAGCTTCCCGCCCTCGACAGGGGGAAATGAGCAGTTCTTC. Its translation is CASSFPPSTGGNEQFF.